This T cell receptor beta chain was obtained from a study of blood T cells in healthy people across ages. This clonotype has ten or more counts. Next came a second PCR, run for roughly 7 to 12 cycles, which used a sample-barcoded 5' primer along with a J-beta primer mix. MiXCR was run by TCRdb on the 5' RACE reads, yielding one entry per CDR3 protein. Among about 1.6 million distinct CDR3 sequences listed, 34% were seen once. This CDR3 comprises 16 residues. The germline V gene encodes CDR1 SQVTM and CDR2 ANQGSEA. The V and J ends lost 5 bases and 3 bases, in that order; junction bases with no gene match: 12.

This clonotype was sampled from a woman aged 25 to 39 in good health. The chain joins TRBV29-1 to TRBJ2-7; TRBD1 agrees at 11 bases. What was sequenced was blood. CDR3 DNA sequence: TGCAGCGTTTTATCCGTAGGGACAGGGGGAAACTACGAGCAGTACTTC. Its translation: CSVLSVGTGGNYEQYF.